What follows are 27 T cell receptor beta chains derived from one specimen sequenced in a study of CD8+CD57+ T cells in acquired aplastic anemia (dated 2018 in TCRdb). The sequencer was an Illumina HiSeq 2000. Genomic DNA served as template for TCR beta VDJ combination and CDR3 sequence profiling. TCRdb applied fastp at Q25 and MiXCR to the public reads, then kept only in-frame beta chains. Each entry merges the rows of one CDR3 protein and shows their most common DNA and genes. This sample gives roughly 250,000 distinct CDR3 sequences in total; around half of them show up just once. 7.8% of the sample rests with the top ten. Patients chosen for sequencing had shown expansion of CD8+CD57+ cells by flow cytometry. Sequenced sample: sorted CD4+, CD8+, or CD8+CD57+ T cells (not recorded which) from PBMCs. All receptors derive from a human donor with aplastic anemia.

This chain uses TRBV20-1 with TRBJ1-4, with 9 bases aligning to TRBD1. CDR1 is DFQATT, CDR2 SNEGSKA, per germline (reference sequence). CDR3 length equals 13 residues. The trim removed 1 base at V and 6 bases at J, leaving 0 bases unmatched. CDR3 protein: CSARGTGDEKLFF. The CDR3 bases are TGCAGTGCTAGAGGGACAGGGGATGAAAAACTGTTTTTT.

This clonotype has a single count. The chain is built from TRBV25-1 and TRBJ1-6, with 8 bases matching TRBD1. V trimming: 8 bases; J trimming: 10 bases; junction bases outside the gene matches: 13. Germline lookup yields CDR1 MGHDK and CDR2 SYGVNS. This CDR3 region has 15 residues. CDR3 residues: CASQKNSGGRSPLHF. The DNA for the CDR3 is TGTGCCAGCCAAAAGAACTCAGGGGGCAGATCACCCCTCCACTTT. Looking up the rest from reference TRBV25-1 and TRBJ1-6 gives the full variable domain: EADIYQTPRYLVIGTGKKITLECSQTMGHDKMYWYQQDPGMELHLIHYSYGVNSTEKGDLSSESTVSRIRTEHFPLTLESARPSHTSQYLCASQKNSGGRSPLHFGNGTRLTVT.

V is TRBV20-1 and J is TRBJ1-2; maybe TRBD1 (5 bases). CDR1 is DFQATT, CDR2 SNEGSKA, per germline (reference sequence). The CDR3 is made up of 12 amino acids. V was clipped by 1 base and J by 4 bases, with 7 bases between them. CDR3 sequence (DNA): TGCAGTGCTAGAGGGGGCGGCTATGGCTACACCTTC. This encodes CSARGGGYGYTF.

This clonotype has a count of ten or more. The chain links TRBV7-8 to TRBJ2-7; perhaps TRBD1 as D (6 bases). V lost 2 bases to trimming and J lost 2 bases, with 13 bases between them. Germline V lookup: CDR1 SGHVS, CDR2 FQNEAQ. The CDR3 totals 15 residues. The CDR3 reads CASSLIGTQTYEQYF. Here the CDR3 DNA reads TGTGCCAGCAGCTTAATCGGGACACAGACCTACGAGCAGTACTTC.

In its sample, this clonotype was seen many times. The chain joins TRBV10-3 to TRBJ2-3; 7 bases agree with TRBD1. J lost 5 bases, V lost 2 bases, and 7 bases had no gene match. Germline V gene data show CDR1 as ENHRY and CDR2 as SYGVKD. The CDR3 extends over 15 amino acids. CDR3 residues: CAISERYRGIDTQYF. CDR3 nucleotide sequence: TGTGCCATCAGTGAGCGGTACAGGGGCATAGATACGCAGTATTTT.

This clonotype was counted at least ten times. J is TRBJ1-4 and V is TRBV7-9; D not certain. V gave up 5 bases and J gave up 0 bases, with 13 bases separating them. The germline CDR1 and CDR2 sequences are SEHNR and FQNEAQ (reference sequence). The CDR3 extends over 16 amino acids. CDR3 nucleotides: TGTGCCAGCAGCGCCTCAGGCGGGTCAACTAATGAAAAACTGTTTTTT. Amino acids: CASSASGGSTNEKLFF.

This clonotype was detected ten times or more. The chain combines TRBV7-9 with TRBJ1-2; D is unclear. The CDR3 spans 14 residues. Per the germline V gene, CDR1 is SEHNR and CDR2 is FQNEAQ (reference sequence). Between the trimmed V and J ends, which lost 7 bases and 6 bases, there was a span of 18 bases. The CDR3 DNA reads as TGTGCCAGCACCCCTTACCAGAGGGCGGATGGCTACACCTTC. This sequence encodes CASTPYQRADGYTF.

This clonotype appeared a few times. The chain joins TRBV27 to TRBJ1-1; 8 bases align to TRBD1. V trimming: 5 bases; J trimming: 0 bases; junction bases outside the gene matches: 8. The CDR3 covers 16 residues. Germline loops: CDR1 MNHEY, CDR2 SMNVEV (reference sequence). CDR3 in DNA: TGTGCCAGCAGTCAACAACGACAGGGGTTGAACACTGAAGCTTTCTTT. Translation gives CASSQQRQGLNTEAFF.

This chain's CDR3 is CASSSGARGQETQYF. In nucleotides, the CDR3 is TGTGCCAGCAGCTCAGGGGCGAGGGGGCAAGAGACCCAGTACTTC. The chain is built from TRBV7-6 and TRBJ2-7; a weak D match, TRBD1 (6 bases). The DNA end is more similar to TRBJ2-5, so the J call may be wrong. The germline gives CDR1 SGHVS, CDR2 FNYEAQ. The CDR3 length is 15 residues.

This chain links TRBV25-1 with TRBJ2-3; 7 bases are a match to TRBD1. The CDR3 length is 15 residues. The V and J ends lost 5 bases and 2 bases, in that order; junction bases with no gene match: 7. Germline values: CDR1 MGHDK, CDR2 SYGVNS. CDR3 amino acids: CASSSEGASTDTQYF. In DNA form, the CDR3 reads TGTGCCAGCAGTTCAGAGGGGGCCTCCACAGATACGCAGTATTTT.

As to this clonotype: This could be a read error, since a much larger clone is one nucleotide away. CDR3 DNA sequence: TGTGCCATCAGTTACACGGACAGGTACGAGCAGTACTTC. This sequence encodes CAISYTDRYEQYF. This chain uses TRBV10-3 with TRBJ2-7, with TRBD1 identical over 7 bases. V shed 5 bases and J 4 bases; nucleotides not matched to a gene: 5. CDR3 length: 13 amino acids. Germline lookup yields CDR1 ENHRY and CDR2 SYGVKD.

On this clonotype: This clone may be a read error of a much larger clone one base away. The chain joins TRBV7-3 to TRBJ2-2; 9 nucleotides align to TRBD2. Germline CDR1 and CDR2: SGHTA and FQGTGA. This CDR3 region has 15 residues. The DNA of the CDR3 is TGTGCCAGCAGCTTAGCGGGGGGGAACACCGGGGTGCTGTTTTTT. It codes for CASSLAGGNTGVLFF.

This clonotype has a handful of counts. V is TRBV4-3 and J is TRBJ1-3; maybe TRBD1 (5 bases). Trimming stripped 4 bases from V and 0 bases from J, with 19 bases between. From germline, CDR1 is LGHNA and CDR2 YSLEER. The CDR3 is 18 amino acids. The CDR3 is CASSRTSGTLSSGNTIYF. In DNA form, the CDR3 reads TGCGCCAGCAGCCGGACCTCCGGGACTCTGAGCTCTGGAAACACCATATATTTT.

The chain has TRBV12-3 or TRBV12-4 and TRBJ2-2, with D tentatively TRBD1 (5 bases). The CDR3 extends over 11 amino acids. Trimming shortened V by 8 bases and J by 4 bases, and 5 bases separated the two germline ends. The CDR3 DNA follows: TGTGCCAGCGGGGCCACCGGGGAGCTGTTTTTT. This encodes CASGATGELFF.

This sequence joins TRBV29-1 and TRBJ2-7; TRBD1 aligns across 7 bases. The CDR3 runs to 12 residues. V trimming: 6 bases; J trimming: 4 bases; junction bases outside the gene matches: 6. Germline assignment: CDR1 SQVTM and CDR2 ANQGSEA. The CDR3 DNA sequence: TGCAGCGTGGGGACAGACTTATACGAGCAGTACTTC. As protein: CSVGTDLYEQYF.

About this clonotype: Here the CDR3 omits its conserved ending phenylalanine or tryptophan, so a read error is the likely source. Because the CDR3's place on the DNA is in doubt, the DNA is left out and the CDR3 is given as listed by TCRdb. V is TRBV7-2 and J is TRBJ2-2. From its first to its last residue, the CDR3 has 15 amino acids. CDR1 SGHTA and CDR2 FQGNSA come from the germline V gene. The CDR3 reads CASSLESGEHRGAVV.

This clonotype was counted a single time. The chain combines TRBV5-1 with TRBJ2-7; D is uncertain. Germline V gene lookup returns CDR1 SGHRS and CDR2 YFSETQ. The CDR3 contains 11 residues. Here the CDR3 reads CVSSLTYEQYV. CDR3 nucleotide sequence: TGCGTCAGCAGCTTAACCTACGAGCAGTACGTC.

This clonotype was seen repeatedly, ten times or more. The rearrangement uses TRBV19 and TRBJ1-6; perhaps TRBD1 as D (5 bases). The CDR3 extends over 18 amino acids. Between the trimmed V and J ends, which lost 2 bases and 6 bases, there was a span of 20 bases. Per the germline V gene, CDR1 is LNHDA and CDR2 is SQIVND (reference sequence). CDR3 coding DNA: TGTGCCAGTAGTATACCCCCGAATCCGAAGGGGCGTAATTCACCCCTCCACTTT. Protein sequence: CASSIPPNPKGRNSPLHF.

This clonotype came up many times. The CDR3 reads CATSRDRGSGANVLTF. The CDR3 DNA is TGTGCCACCAGCAGAGATAGGGGCTCTGGGGCCAACGTCCTGACTTTC. This chain links TRBV15 with TRBJ2-6; a possible D gene is TRBD1 (5 bases). The CDR3 extends over 16 amino acids. Deletions cut 0 bases from V and 0 bases from J, with 6 bases between. Germline V gives CDR1 LNHNV, CDR2 YYDKDF (reference sequence).

This clonotype was seen repeatedly, ten times or more. The CDR3 DNA follows: TGCGCCAGCAGCCGCCGGGACACCTCTAGCACAGATACGCAGTATTTT. Amino acid sequence: CASSRRDTSSTDTQYF. The chain uses TRBV10-2 and TRBJ2-3, with D perhaps matching TRBD1 (6 bases). Germline CDR1 and CDR2: WSHSY and SAAADI. This CDR3 contains 16 residues. With 6 bases removed from V and 0 bases from J, the gap between germline ends came to 16 bases.

This chain links TRBV9 with TRBJ2-6; D not resolved. Trimming stripped 3 bases from V and 1 base from J, with 8 bases between. This CDR3 spans 15 amino acids. Germline loops: CDR1 SGDLS, CDR2 YYNGEE. Here the CDR3 reads CASSAFKSGANVLTF. The CDR3 DNA reads TGTGCCAGCAGCGCCTTTAAATCTGGGGCCAACGTCCTGACTTTC.

Comment on this clonotype: A much larger clone sits a single nucleotide away, making a read error possible. A read error is likely, as this CDR3 ends without the conserved phenylalanine or tryptophan. This chain connects TRBV9 to TRBJ1-1; D gene unclear. V lost 4 bases, J lost 1 base, and 14 bases lay in between. The CDR3 has 15 amino acids. The germline gives CDR1 SGDLS, CDR2 YYNGEE. CDR3 protein: CASSPATLWNTEAFL. CDR3 bases: TGTGCCAGCAGCCCAGCGACACTTTGGAACACTGAAGCTTTCCTT.

V and J are TRBV6-1 and TRBJ2-3; TRBD1 agrees at 7 bases. The V and J ends lost 6 bases and 0 bases, in that order; junction bases with no gene match: 6. The CDR3 is 15 amino acids. In germline, CDR1 is MNHNS, CDR2 SASEGT. In nucleotides, the CDR3 is TGTGCCAGCAGCCATCAGACAGGGAGCACAGATACGCAGTATTTT. Encoded protein: CASSHQTGSTDTQYF.

This chain connects TRBV27 to TRBJ2-1; possibly TRBD2 for D (6 bases). V was shortened by 5 bases and J by 7 bases, with 24 bases between the two germline ends. This CDR3 spans 17 amino acids. The V gene's germline CDR1 is MNHEY and CDR2 SMNVEV (reference sequence). The CDR3 protein is CASSTPGSLGGFNEQFF. The CDR3 region has the DNA TGTGCCAGCAGTACCCCGGGTAGTCTCGGGGGTTTTAATGAGCAGTTCTTC.

This chain connects TRBV19 to TRBJ1-1, with D tentatively TRBD1 (5 bases). Trimming shortened V by 7 bases and J by 1 base, and 7 bases separated the two germline ends. This CDR3 region has 12 residues. Germline loops: CDR1 LNHDA, CDR2 SQIVND (reference sequence). CDR3 sequence: CASTGRNTEAFF. CDR3 bases: TGTGCCAGTACAGGGCGGAACACTGAAGCTTTCTTT. Full variable domain (missing parts from reference TRBV19 and TRBJ1-1): DGGITQSPKYLFRKEGQNVTLSCEQNLNHDAMYWYRQDPGQGLRLIYYSQIVNDFQKGDIAEGYSVSREKKESFPLTVTSAQKNPTAFYLCASTGRNTEAFFGQGTRLTVV.

In its sample, this clonotype was seen many times. The rearrangement joins TRBV16 to TRBJ1-1, with unresolved D. Germline V gene sequence: CDR1 KGHSY, CDR2 FQNENV. Deletions cut 8 bases from V and 5 bases from J, with 9 bases between. This CDR3 is built from 11 residues. The CDR3 coding sequence is TGTGCCAGCGCCCAAAGTACTGAAGCTTTCTTT. Translating gives CASAQSTEAFF. Looking up the rest from reference TRBV16 and TRBJ1-1 gives the full variable domain: GEEVAQTPKHLVRGEGQKAKLYCAPIKGHSYVFWYQQVLKNEFKFLISFQNENVFDETGMPKERFSAKCLPNSPCSLEIQATKLEDSAVYFCASAQSTEAFFGQGTRLTVV.

The chain recombines TRBV20-1 with TRBJ2-6; maybe TRBD1 (6 bases). Trimming stripped 5 bases from V and 4 bases from J, with 27 bases between. The germline V gene encodes CDR1 DFQATT and CDR2 SNEGSKA (reference sequence). This CDR3 region has 19 residues. The CDR3 here is CSAVQGMGGANTGANVLTF. CDR3 coding DNA: TGCAGTGCTGTACAGGGAATGGGCGGCGCGAACACCGGGGCCAACGTCCTGACTTTC.